This T cell receptor beta chain was retrieved from a study of CD8 T cells in ankylosing spondylitis. Study results and caveats: Clones tied to disease were said to be significantly enriched in matched ankylosing spondylitis synovial fluid. Both synovial fluid and blood in reactive arthritis had previously been reported to carry some motif variants.

Notes on this clonotype: Its antigen remains unknown.

CDR3 length equals 13 residues. Germline CDR1 is SQVTM and CDR2 is ANQGSEA. V dropped 4 bases and J dropped 5 bases, with 15 bases sitting between them. The authors made TCR beta libraries by quantitative 5'-RACE with molecular barcodes. TCRdb re-analysed the 5' RACE reads in MiXCR, keeping a single row per CDR3 protein. The data show about 33,000 distinct CDR3 sequences, roughly 9.6% seen once. This chain links TRBV29-1 with TRBJ2-7, with a weak D call TRBD1 (8 bases). The sequenced sample consisted of synovial fluid, either unsorted or a sorted T cell fraction (not recorded which). The source is a male donor with ankylosing spondylitis. This CDR3 reads CSVGTGRGDEQYF. CDR3 DNA: TGCAGCGTTGGGACAGGGAGGGGGGACGAGCAGTACTTC.